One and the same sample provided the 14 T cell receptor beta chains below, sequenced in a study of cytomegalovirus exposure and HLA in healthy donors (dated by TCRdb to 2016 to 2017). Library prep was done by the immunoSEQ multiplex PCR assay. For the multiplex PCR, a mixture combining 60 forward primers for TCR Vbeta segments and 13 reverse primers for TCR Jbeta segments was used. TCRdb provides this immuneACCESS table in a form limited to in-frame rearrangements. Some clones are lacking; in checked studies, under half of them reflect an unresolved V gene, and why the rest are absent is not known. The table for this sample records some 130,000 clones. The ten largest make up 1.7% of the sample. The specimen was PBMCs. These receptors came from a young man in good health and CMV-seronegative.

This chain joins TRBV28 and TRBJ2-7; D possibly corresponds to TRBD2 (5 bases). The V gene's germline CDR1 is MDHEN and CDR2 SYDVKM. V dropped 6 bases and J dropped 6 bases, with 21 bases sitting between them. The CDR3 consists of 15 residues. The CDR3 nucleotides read TGTGCCAGCAGGCTTTCCGGGAACCCCCCCGGCGAGCAGTACTTC. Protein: CASRLSGNPPGEQYF.

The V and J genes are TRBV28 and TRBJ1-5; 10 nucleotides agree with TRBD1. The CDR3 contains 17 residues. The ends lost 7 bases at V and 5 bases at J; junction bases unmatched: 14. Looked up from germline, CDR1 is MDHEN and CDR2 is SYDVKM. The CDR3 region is CASNTPTRQGAHQPQHF. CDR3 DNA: TGTGCCAGCAATACACCAACGAGACAGGGGGCGCATCAGCCCCAGCATTTT.

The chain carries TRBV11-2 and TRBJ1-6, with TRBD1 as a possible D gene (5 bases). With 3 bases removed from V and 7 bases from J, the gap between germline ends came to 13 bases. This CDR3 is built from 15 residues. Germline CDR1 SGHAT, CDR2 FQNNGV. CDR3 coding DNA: TGTGCCAGCAGCTTTTTACGGGGGTCAAATTCACCCCTCCACTTT. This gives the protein CASSFLRGSNSPLHF.

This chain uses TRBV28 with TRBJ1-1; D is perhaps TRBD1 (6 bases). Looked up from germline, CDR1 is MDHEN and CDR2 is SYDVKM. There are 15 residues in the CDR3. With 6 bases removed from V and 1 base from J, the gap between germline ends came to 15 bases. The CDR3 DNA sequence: TGTGCCAGCAGGTTGGCGCCGGACAGGAACACTGAAGCTTTCTTT. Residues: CASRLAPDRNTEAFF.

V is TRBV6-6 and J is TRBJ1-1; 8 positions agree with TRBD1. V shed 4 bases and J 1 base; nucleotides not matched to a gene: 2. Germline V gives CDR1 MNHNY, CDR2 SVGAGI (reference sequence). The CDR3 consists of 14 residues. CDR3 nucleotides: TGTGCCAGCAGTTCCCAGGGGGCGAACACTGAAGCTTTCTTT. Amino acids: CASSSQGANTEAFF.

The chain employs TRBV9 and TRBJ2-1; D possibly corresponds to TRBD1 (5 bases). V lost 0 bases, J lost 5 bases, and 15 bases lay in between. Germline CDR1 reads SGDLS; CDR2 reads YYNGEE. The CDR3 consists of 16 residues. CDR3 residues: CASSVDRTNTHNEQFF. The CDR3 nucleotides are TGTGCCAGCAGCGTAGACAGGACAAACACCCACAATGAGCAGTTCTTC.

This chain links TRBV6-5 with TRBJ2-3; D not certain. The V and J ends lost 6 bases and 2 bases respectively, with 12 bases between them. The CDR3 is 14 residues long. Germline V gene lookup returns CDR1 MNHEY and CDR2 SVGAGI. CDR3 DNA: TGTGCCAGCAGCAATGTGGGCAACACAGATACGCAGTATTTT. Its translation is CASSNVGNTDTQYF.

CDR3 sequence reads: CASSLTSGGPRTDTQYF. CDR3 sequence (DNA): TGTGCCAGCAGCTTGACTAGCGGGGGCCCACGCACAGATACGCAGTATTTT. This chain links TRBV7-8 with TRBJ2-3; TRBD2 matches at 12 bases. This CDR3 region has 17 residues. Germline loops: CDR1 SGHVS, CDR2 FQNEAQ. V gave up 3 bases and J gave up 1 base; unmatched junction bases: 5.

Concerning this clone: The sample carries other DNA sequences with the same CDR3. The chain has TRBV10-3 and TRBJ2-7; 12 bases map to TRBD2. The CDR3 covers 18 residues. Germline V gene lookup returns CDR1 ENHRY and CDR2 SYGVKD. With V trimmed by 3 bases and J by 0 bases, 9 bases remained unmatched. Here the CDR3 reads CAISDLAGGRSTSYEQYF. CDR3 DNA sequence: TGTGCCATCAGTGATCTAGCGGGAGGGAGGTCTACCTCCTACGAGCAGTACTTC.

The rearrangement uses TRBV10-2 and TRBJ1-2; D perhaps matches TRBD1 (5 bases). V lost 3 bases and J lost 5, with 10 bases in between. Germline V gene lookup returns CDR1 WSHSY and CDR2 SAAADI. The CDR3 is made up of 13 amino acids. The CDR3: CASSDRVSYGYTF. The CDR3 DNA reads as TGCGCCAGCAGTGACAGGGTCTCTTATGGCTACACCTTC.

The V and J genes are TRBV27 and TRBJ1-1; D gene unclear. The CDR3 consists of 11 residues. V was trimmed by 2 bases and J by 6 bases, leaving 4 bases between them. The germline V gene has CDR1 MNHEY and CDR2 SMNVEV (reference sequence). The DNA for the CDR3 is TGTGCCAGCAGTTTAGGCCCTGAAGCTTTCTTT. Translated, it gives CASSLGPEAFF.

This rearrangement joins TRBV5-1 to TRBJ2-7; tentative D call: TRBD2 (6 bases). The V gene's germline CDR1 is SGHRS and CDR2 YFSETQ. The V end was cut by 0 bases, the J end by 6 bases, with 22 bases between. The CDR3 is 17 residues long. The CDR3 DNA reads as TGCGCCAGCAGCTTGGCTCGCGGCGGGAAACATTACGGCGAGCAGTACTTC. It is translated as CASSLARGGKHYGEQYF.

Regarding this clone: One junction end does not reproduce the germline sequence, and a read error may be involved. The CDR3 DNA is TGTGCCACCCAAGCGGGTAACAATGGGCAGTTCTTC. The encoded protein is CATQAGNNGQFF. V and J are TRBV6-5 and TRBJ2-1, with TRBD2 as a possible D gene (6 bases). Germline loops: CDR1 MNHEY, CDR2 SVGAGI. The CDR3 runs 12 residues.

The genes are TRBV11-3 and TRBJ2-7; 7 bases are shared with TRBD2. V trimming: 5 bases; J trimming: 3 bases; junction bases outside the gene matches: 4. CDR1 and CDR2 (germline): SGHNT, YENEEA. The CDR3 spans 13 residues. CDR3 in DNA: TGTGCCAGCAGCCCTACTAGCGACTACGAGCAGTACTTC. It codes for CASSPTSDYEQYF.